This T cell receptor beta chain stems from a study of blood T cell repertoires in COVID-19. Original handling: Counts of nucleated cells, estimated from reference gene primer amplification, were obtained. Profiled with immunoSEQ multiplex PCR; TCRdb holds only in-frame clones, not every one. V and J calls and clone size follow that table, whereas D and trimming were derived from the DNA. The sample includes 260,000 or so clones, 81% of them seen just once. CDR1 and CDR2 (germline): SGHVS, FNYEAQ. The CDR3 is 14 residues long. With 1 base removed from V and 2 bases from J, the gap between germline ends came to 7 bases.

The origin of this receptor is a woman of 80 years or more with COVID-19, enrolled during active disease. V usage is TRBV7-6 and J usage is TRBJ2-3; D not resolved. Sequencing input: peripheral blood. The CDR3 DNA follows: TGTGCCAGCAGCTTAGGCGGATACACAGATACGCAGTATTTT. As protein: CASSLGGYTDTQYF.